Detailed here is one TCR beta chain. This sample stems from a study of blood T cell repertoires in COVID-19. Method: immunoSEQ multiplex PCR; TCRdb's copy keeps in-frame clones and lacks some. This sample yields around 200,000 clones, of which 85% to 90% are seen a single time; 6% to 6.5% belongs to the top ten. This clonotype was sampled from a middle-aged man who had recovered from COVID-19. The sample taken for sequencing was PBMCs or T cells enriched from blood (not recorded which).

This CDR3 is CASSDLSGSYPYEQYF. The CDR3 DNA reads as TGTGCCAGCAGTGACCTCTCCGGGTCCTATCCCTACGAGCAGTACTTC. This chain links TRBV2 with TRBJ2-7; D is ambiguous. Germline assignment: CDR1 SNHLY and CDR2 FYNNEI. V was pared by 3 bases and J by 2 bases, with 17 bases between. The CDR3 runs to 16 residues.